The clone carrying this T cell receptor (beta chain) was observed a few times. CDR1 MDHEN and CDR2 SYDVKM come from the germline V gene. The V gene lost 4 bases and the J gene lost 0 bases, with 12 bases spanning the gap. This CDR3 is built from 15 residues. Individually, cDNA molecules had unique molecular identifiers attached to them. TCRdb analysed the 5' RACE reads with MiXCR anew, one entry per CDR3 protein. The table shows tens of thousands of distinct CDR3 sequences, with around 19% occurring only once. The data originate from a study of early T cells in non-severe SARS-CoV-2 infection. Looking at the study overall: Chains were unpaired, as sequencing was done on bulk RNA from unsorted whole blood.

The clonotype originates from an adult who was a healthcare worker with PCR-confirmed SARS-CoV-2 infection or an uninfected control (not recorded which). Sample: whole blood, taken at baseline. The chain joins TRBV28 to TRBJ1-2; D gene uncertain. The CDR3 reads CASSSPGSANYGYTF. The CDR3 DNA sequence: TGTGCCAGCAGTTCTCCCGGCTCAGCTAACTATGGCTACACCTTC.